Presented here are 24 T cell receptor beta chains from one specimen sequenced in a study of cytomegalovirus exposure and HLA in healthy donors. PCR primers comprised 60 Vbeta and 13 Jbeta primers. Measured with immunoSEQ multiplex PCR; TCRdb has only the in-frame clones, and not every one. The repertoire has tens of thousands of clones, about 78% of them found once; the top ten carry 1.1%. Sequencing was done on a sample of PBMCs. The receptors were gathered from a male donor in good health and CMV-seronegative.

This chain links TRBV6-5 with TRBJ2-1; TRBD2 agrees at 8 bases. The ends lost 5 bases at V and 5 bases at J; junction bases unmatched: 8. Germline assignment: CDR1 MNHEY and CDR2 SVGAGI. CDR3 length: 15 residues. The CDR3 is CASSLAGGRNNEQFF. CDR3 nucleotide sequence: TGTGCCAGCAGTCTAGCGGGCGGGCGTAACAATGAGCAGTTCTTC.

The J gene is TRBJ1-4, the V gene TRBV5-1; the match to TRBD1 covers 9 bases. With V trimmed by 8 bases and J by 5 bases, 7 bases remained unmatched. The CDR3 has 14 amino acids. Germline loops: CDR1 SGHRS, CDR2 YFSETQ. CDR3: CARRAGTGNEKLFF. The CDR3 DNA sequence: TGCGCCAGACGTGCCGGGACAGGGAATGAAAAACTGTTTTTT. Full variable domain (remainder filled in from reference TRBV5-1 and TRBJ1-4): KAGVTQTPRYLIKTRGQQVTLSCSPISGHRSVSWYQQTPGQGLQFLFEYFSETQRNKGNFPGRFSGRQFSNSRSEMNVSTLELGDSALYLCARRAGTGNEKLFFGSGTQLSVL.

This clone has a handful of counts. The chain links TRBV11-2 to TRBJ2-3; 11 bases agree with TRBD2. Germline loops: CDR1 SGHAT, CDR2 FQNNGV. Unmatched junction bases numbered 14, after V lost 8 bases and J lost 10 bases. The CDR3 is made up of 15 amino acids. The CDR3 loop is CASGGLADGIGAQYF. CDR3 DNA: TGTGCCAGCGGGGGACTAGCGGATGGGATCGGGGCGCAGTATTTT. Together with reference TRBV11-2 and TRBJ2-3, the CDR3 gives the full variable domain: EAGVAQSPRYKIIEKRQSVAFWCNPISGHATLYWYQQILGQGPKLLIQFQNNGVVDDSQLPKDRFSAERLKGVDSTLKIQPAKLEDSAVYLCASGGLADGIGAQYFGPGTRLTVL.

The CDR3 reads CASSFHREVLPTDTQYF. The CDR3 DNA reads TGCGCCAGCAGCTTCCATCGGGAGGTACTACCCACAGATACGCAGTATTTT. The chain employs TRBV5-1 and TRBJ2-3, with TRBD2 matching over 7 bases. The CDR3 is made up of 17 amino acids. Per the germline V gene, CDR1 is SGHRS and CDR2 is YFSETQ. V shed 2 bases, J shed 2 bases, and the junction held 11 bases outside the gene matches. Variable domain in full (rest from reference TRBV5-1 and TRBJ2-3): KAGVTQTPRYLIKTRGQQVTLSCSPISGHRSVSWYQQTPGQGLQFLFEYFSETQRNKGNFPGRFSGRQFSNSRSEMNVSTLELGDSALYLCASSFHREVLPTDTQYFGPGTRLTVL.

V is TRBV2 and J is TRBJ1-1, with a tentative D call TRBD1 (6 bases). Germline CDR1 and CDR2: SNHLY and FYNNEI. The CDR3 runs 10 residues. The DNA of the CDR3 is TGTGCTATCGGACAGCGGAATGCTTTCTTT. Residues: CAIGQRNAFF. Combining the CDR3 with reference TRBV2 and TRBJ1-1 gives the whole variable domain EPEVTQTPSHQVTQMGQEVILRCVPISNHLYFYWYRQILGQKVEFLVSFYNNEISEKSEIFDDQFSVERPDGSNFTLKIRSTKLEDSAMYFCAIGQRNAFFGQGTRLTVV.

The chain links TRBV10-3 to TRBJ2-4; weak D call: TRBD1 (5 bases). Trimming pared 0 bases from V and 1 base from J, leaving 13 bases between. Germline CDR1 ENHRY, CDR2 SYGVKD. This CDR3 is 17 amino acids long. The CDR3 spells CAISESTGPVAKNIQYF. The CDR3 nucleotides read TGTGCCATCAGTGAGTCCACAGGCCCCGTTGCCAAAAACATTCAGTACTTC.

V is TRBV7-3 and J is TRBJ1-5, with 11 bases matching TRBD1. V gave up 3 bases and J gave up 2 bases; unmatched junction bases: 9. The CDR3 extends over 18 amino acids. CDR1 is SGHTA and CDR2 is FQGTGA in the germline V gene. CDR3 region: CASSFPGQGGVGNQPQHF. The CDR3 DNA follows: TGTGCCAGCAGCTTTCCGGGACAGGGGGGTGTCGGCAATCAGCCCCAGCATTTT.

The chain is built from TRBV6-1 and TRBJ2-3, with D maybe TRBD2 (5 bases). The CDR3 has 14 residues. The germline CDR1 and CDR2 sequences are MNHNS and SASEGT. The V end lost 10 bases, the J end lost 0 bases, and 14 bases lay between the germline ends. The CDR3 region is CATSEGQSTDTQYF. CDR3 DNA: TGTGCCACCTCAGAGGGCCAGAGCACAGATACGCAGTATTTT.

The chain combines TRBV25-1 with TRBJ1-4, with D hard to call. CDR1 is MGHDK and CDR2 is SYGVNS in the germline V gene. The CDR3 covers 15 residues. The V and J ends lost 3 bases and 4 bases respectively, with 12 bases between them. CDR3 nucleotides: TGTGCCAGCAGTGATGGATTTCCGGGTAATGAAAAACTGTTTTTT. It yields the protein CASSDGFPGNEKLFF.

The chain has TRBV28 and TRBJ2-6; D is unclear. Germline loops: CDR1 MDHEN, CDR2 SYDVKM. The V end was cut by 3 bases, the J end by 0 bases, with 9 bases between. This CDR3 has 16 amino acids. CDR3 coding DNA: TGTGCCAGCAGTTTCAGGTTTATCTCTGGGGCCAACGTCCTGACTTTC. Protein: CASSFRFISGANVLTF.

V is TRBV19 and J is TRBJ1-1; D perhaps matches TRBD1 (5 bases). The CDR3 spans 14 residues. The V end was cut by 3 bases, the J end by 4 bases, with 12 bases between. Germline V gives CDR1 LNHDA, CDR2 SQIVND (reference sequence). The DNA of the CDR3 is TGTGCCAGTAGTATGGCCGTCAGGGCCACTGAAGCTTTCTTT. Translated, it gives CASSMAVRATEAFF.

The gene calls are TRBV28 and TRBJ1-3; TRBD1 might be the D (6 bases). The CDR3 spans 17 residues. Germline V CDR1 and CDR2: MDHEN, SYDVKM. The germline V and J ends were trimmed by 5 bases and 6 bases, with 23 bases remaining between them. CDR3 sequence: CASSRGAALPAENTIYF. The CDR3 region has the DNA TGTGCCAGCAGTCGGGGGGCTGCTTTGCCCGCCGAAAACACCATATATTTT.

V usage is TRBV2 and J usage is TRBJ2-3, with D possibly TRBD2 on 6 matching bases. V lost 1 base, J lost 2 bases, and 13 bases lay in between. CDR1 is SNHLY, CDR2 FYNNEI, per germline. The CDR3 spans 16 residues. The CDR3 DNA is TGTGCCAGCAGTGAAGGTGGGAGGCCGCTCACAGATACGCAGTATTTT. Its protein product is CASSEGGRPLTDTQYF.

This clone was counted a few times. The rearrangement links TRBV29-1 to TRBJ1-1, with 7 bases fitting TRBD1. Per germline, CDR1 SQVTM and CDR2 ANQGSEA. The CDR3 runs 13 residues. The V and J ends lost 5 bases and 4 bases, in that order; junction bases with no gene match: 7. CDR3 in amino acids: CSVSRQGGTEAFF. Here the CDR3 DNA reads TGCAGCGTTAGCAGACAGGGAGGCACTGAAGCTTTCTTT.

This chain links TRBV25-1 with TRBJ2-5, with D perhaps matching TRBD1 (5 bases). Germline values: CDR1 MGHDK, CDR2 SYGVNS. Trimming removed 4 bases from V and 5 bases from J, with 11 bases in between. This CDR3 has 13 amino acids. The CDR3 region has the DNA TGTGCCAGCAGTGTCAGGGTAGGGGAGACCCAGTACTTC. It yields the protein CASSVRVGETQYF.

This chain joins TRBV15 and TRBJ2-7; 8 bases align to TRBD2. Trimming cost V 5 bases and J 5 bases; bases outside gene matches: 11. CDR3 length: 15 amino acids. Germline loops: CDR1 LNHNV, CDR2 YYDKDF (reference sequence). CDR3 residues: CATSFGGGGRNEQYF. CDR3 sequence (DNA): TGTGCCACCAGCTTCGGCGGCGGGGGGAGGAACGAGCAGTACTTC.

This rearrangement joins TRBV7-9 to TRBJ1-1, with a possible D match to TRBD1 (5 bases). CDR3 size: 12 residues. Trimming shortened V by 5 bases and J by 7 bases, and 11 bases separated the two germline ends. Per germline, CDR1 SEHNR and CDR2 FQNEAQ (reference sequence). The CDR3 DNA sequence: TGTGCCAGCAGCAAGAGACAGCTTGAAGCTTTCTTT. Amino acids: CASSKRQLEAFF.

The CDR3 region is CASKGQGSAYGYTF. The CDR3 nucleotides are TGCGCCAGCAAGGGGCAGGGGTCTGCGTATGGCTACACCTTC. The gene calls are TRBV5-1 and TRBJ1-2; D is perhaps TRBD1 (6 bases). Between the trimmed V and J ends, which lost 6 bases and 5 bases, there was a span of 17 bases. Germline loops: CDR1 SGHRS, CDR2 YFSETQ. This CDR3 spans 14 amino acids.

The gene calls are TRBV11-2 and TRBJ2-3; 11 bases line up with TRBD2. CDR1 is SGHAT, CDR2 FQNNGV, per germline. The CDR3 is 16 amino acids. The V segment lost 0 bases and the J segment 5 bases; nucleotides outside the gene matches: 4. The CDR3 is CASSLDQLAGVDTQYF. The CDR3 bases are TGTGCCAGCAGCTTAGATCAACTAGCGGGGGTAGATACGCAGTATTTT.

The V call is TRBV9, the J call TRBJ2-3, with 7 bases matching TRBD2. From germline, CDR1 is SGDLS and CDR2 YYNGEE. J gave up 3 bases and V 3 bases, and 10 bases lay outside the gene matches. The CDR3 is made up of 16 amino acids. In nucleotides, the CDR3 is TGTGCCAGCAGCGACCGGCCGGGACTACGAACAGATACGCAGTATTTT. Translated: CASSDRPGLRTDTQYF. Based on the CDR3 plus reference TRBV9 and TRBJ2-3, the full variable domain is DSGVTQTPKHLITATGQRVTLRCSPRSGDLSVYWYQQSLDQGLQFLIQYYNGEERAKGNILERFSAQQFPDLHSELNLSSLELGDSALYFCASSDRPGLRTDTQYFGPGTRLTVL.

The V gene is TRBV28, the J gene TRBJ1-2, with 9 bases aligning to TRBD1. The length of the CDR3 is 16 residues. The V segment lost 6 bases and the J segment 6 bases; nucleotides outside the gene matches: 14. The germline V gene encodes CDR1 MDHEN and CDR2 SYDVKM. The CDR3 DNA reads TGTGCCAGCAGCCCTACTCCGGGACAGGGCTCTGATGGCTACACCTTC. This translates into CASSPTPGQGSDGYTF.

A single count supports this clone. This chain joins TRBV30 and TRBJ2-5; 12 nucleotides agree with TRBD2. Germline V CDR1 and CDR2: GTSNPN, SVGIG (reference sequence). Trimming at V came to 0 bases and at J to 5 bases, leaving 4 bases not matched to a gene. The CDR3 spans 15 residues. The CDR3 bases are TGTGCCTGGAGTGTTACTAGCGGGAGGAGCGAGACCCAGTACTTC. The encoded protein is CAWSVTSGRSETQYF.

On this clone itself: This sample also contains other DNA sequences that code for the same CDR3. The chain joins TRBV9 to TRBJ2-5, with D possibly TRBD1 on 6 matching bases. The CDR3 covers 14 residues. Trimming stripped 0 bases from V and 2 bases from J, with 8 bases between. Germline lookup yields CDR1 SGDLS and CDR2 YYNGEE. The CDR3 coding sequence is TGTGCCAGCAGCGTAGGGACAGTTCAAGAGACCCAGTACTTC. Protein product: CASSVGTVQETQYF.

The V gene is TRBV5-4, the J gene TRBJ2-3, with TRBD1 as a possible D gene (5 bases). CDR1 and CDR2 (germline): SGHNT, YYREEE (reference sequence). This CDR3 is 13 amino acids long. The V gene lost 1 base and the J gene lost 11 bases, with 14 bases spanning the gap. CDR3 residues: CASSLNMQGGQYF. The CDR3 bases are TGTGCCAGCAGCTTGAATATGCAGGGCGGGCAGTATTTT.